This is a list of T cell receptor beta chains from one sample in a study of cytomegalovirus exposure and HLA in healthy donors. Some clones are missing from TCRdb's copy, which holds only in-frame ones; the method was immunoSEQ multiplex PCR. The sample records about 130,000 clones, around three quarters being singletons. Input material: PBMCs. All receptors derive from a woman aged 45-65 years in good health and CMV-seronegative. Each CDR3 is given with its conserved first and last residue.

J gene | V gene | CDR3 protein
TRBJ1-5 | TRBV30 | CAWSRGTQGSNQPQHF
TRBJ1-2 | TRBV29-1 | CSVTAGTGGIGYPF
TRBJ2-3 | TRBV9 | CASSVGTGSSRDTQYF
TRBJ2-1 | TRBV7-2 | CASSPQNNEQFF
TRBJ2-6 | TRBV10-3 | CAIKLTGAGANVLTF
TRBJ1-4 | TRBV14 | CASSQEEQRFPNEKLFF
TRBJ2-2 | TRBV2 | CASTEGLAGDRAGELFF
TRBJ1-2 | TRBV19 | CASSIKQGPGRGYTF
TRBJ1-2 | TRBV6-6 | CASSIRDINYGYTF
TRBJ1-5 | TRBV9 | CASSTLGNQPQHF
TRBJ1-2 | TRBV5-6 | CASSSLTGRHYGYTF
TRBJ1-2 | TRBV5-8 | CASSPRWDRGNYGYTF
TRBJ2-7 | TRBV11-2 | CASSLYDQGREQYF
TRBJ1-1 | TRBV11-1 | CASSLATGAEAFF
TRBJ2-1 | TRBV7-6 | CASSRRLGEQFF
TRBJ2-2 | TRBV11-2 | CASSSLAGGPGELFF
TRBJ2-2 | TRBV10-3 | CATRTSGTNTGELFF
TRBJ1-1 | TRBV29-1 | CSAEGARPLNTEAFF
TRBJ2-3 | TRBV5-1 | CASSSQGTDTQYF
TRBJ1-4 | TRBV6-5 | CASSYYGQMPNEKLFF
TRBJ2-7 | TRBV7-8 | CASSRTGAGGRGSYEQYF
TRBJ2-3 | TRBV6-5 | CASSYRRSADTQYF
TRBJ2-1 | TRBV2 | CASSVLAGAQFDEQFF
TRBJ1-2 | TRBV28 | CASRTLRDRGFYGYTF
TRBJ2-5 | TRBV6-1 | CASSVSGTQYF
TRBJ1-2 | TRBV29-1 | CSVDTGENYGYPF
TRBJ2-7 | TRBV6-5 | CASSYASGPTYEQYF
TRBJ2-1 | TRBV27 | CASSSLEQFF
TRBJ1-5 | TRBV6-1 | CASSWTGGIDQPQHF
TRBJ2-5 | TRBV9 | CASSVVGETQYF
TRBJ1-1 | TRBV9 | CASSVGGEGDTEAFF
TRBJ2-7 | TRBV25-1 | CASSAGQGPYEQYF
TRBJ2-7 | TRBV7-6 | CASSLRGDYEQYF